The entry below describes one T cell receptor beta chain. Its antigen is not known. Method: immunoSEQ multiplex PCR; TCRdb's copy keeps in-frame clones and lacks some. This sample has approximately 74,000 clones, with more than 75% found just once. These data are taken from a study of cytotoxic CD8 clonotypes in ibrutinib-treated CLL. As for the study in general: Response samples were drawn at a median of roughly 13 months of treatment, range 6 to 36.

Whole-study results and caveats: Sustained-remission and progressing patients had different sampling times. Clonality at baseline surpassed age-matched healthy donors and tracked circulating CD8+ T-cell counts.

Germline V CDR1 and CDR2: MDHEN, SYDVKM. The CDR3 is 18 amino acids. Losses at the gene ends were 5 bases for V and 5 bases for J; bases not matched to a gene: 13. This receptor was identified in a human donor with chronic lymphocytic leukemia. The chain joins TRBV28 to TRBJ2-6; TRBD1 matches at 9 bases. Source: PBMCs, taken at disease progression, from a patient treated with ibrutinib. CDR3 DNA: TGTGCCAGCAGTGCCGTCGGACAGGGGCGCCGGAGGGCCAACGTCCTGACTTTC. Amino acid sequence: CASSAVGQGRRRANVLTF.